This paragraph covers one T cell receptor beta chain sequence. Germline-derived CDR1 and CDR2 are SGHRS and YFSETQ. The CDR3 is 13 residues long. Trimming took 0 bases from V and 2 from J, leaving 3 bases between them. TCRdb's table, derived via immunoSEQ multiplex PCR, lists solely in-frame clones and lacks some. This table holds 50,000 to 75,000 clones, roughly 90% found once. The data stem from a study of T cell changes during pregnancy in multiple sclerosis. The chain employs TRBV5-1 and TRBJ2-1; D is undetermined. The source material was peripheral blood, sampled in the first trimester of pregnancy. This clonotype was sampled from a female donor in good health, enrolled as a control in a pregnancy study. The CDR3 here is CASSLDTYNEQFF. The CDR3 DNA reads TGCGCCAGCAGCTTGGACACCTACAATGAGCAGTTCTTC.